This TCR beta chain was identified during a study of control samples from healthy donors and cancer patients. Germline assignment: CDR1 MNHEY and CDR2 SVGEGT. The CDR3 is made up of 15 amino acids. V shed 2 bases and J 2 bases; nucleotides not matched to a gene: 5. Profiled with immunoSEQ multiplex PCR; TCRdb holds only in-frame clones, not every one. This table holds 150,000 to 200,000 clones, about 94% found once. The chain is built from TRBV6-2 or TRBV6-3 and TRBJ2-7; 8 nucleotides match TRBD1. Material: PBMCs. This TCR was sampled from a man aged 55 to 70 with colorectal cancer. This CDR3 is CASSYGQGATYEQYF. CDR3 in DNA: TGTGCCAGCAGTTACGGCCAGGGGGCCACCTACGAGCAGTACTTC.